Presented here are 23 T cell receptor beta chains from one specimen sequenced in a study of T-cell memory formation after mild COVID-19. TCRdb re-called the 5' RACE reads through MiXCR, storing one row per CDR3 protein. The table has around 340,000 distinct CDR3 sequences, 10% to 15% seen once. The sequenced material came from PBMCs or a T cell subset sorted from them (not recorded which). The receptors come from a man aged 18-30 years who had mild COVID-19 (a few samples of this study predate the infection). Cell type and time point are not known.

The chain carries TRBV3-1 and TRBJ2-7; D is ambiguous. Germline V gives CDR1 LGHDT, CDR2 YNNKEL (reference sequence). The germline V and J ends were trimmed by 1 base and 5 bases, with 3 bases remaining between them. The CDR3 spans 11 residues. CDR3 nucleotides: TGTGCCAGCAGCCAAGTGAACGAGCAGTACTTC. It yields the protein CASSQVNEQYF.

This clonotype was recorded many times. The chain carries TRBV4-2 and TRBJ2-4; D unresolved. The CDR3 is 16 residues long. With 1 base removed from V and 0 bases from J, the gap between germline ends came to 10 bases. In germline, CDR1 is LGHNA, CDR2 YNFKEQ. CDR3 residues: CASSQGSQLAKNIQYF. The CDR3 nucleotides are TGTGCCAGCAGCCAAGGTTCCCAACTAGCCAAAAACATTCAGTACTTC.

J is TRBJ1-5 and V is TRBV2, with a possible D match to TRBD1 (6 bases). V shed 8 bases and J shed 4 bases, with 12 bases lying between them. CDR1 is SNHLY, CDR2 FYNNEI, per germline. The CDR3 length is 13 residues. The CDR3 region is CASGRTGNQPQHF. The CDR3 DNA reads TGTGCCAGCGGAAGAACAGGGAATCAGCCCCAGCATTTT.

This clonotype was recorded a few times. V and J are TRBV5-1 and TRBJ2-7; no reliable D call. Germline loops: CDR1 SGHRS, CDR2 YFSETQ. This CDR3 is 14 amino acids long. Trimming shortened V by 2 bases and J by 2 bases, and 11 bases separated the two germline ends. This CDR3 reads CASSFRSGTYEQYF. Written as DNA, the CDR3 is TGCGCCAGCAGCTTTCGGTCAGGTACCTACGAGCAGTACTTC.

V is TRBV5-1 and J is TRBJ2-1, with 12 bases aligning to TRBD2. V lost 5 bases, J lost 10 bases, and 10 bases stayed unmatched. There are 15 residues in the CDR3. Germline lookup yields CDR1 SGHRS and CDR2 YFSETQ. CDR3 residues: CASRASGGARNEQFF. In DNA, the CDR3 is TGCGCCAGCAGGGCTAGCGGGGGGGCACGAAACGAGCAGTTCTTC.

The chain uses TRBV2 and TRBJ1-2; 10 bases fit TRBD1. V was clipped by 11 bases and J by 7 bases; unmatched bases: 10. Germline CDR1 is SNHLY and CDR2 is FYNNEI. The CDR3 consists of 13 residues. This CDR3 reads CASSGTGASGYTF. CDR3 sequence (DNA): TGTGCCTCCAGTGGGACAGGGGCAAGTGGCTACACCTTC.

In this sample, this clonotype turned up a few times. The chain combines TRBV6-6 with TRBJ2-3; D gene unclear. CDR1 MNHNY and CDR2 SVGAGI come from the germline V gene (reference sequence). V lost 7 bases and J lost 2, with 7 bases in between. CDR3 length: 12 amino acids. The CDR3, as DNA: TGTGCCAGCAATCCTAACACAGATACGCAGTATTTT. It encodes CASNPNTDTQYF.

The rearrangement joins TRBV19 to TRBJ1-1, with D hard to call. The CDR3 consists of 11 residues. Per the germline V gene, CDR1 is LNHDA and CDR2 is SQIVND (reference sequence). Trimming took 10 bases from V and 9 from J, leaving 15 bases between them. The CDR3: CATGRDGKAFF. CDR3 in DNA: TGTGCCACCGGACGAGACGGAAAAGCTTTCTTT.

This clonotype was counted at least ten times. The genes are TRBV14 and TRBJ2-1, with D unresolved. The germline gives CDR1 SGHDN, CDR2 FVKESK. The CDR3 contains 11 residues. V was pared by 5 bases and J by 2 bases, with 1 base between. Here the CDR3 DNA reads TGTGCCAGCAGCACCTACAATGAGCAGTTCTTC. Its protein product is CASSTYNEQFF. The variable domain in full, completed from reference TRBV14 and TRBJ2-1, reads EAGVTQFPSHSVIEKGQTVTLRCDPISGHDNLYWYRRVMGKEIKFLLHFVKESKQDESGMPNNRFLAERTGGTYSTLKVQPAELEDSGVYFCASSTYNEQFFGPGTRLTVL.

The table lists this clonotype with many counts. The CDR3: CASSYVKRGFTSTDTQYF. The DNA of the CDR3 is TGTGCCAGCAGTTACGTCAAGCGGGGGTTTACTAGCACAGATACGCAGTATTTT. The rearrangement joins TRBV6-2 or TRBV6-3 to TRBJ2-3, with TRBD2 matching over 8 bases. CDR3 length: 18 amino acids. The ends lost 2 bases at V and 0 bases at J; junction bases unmatched: 10. The germline gives CDR1 MNHEY, CDR2 SVGEGT.

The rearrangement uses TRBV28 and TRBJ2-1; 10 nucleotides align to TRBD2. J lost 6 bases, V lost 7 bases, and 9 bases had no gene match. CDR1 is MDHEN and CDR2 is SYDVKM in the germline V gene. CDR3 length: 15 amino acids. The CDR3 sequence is CASIPLAGDFNEQFF. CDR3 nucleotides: TGTGCCAGCATACCCCTAGCGGGGGATTTCAATGAGCAGTTCTTC.

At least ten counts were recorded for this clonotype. CDR3 protein: CASSRQTSGGADEQFF. Written as DNA, the CDR3 is TGCGCCAGCAGCCGGCAAACTAGCGGGGGGGCAGATGAGCAGTTCTTC. The rearrangement uses TRBV5-1 and TRBJ2-1, with 13 bases lining up with TRBD2. CDR1 is SGHRS and CDR2 is YFSETQ in the germline V gene. CDR3 length equals 16 residues. Trimming at V came to 4 bases and at J to 8 bases, leaving 9 bases not matched to a gene.

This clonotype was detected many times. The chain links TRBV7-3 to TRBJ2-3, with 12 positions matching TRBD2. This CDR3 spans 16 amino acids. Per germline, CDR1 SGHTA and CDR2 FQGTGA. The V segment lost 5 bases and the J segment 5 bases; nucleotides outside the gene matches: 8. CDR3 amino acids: CASSETSGGEGDTQYF. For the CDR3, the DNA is TGTGCCAGCAGCGAGACTAGCGGGGGCGAAGGAGATACGCAGTATTTT.

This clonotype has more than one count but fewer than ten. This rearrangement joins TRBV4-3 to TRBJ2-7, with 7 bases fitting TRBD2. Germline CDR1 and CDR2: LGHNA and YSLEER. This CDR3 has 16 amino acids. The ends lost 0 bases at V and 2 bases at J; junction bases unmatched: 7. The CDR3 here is CASSQDGGRVPYEQYV. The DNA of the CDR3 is TGCGCCAGCAGCCAAGACGGGGGGAGGGTCCCCTACGAGCAGTACGTC.

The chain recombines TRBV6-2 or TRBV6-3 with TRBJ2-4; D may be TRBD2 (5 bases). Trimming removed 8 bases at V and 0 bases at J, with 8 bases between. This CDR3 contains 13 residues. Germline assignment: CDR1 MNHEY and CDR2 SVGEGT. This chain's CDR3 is CASAGLAKNIQYF. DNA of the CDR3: TGTGCCAGCGCCGGACTAGCCAAAAACATTCAGTACTTC.

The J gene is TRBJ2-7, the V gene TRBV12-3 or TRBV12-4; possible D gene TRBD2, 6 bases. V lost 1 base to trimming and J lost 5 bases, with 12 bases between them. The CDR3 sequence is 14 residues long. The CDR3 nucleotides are TGTGCCAGCAGTTTAGGGACTAAAACCAACGAGCAGTACTTC. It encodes CASSLGTKTNEQYF.

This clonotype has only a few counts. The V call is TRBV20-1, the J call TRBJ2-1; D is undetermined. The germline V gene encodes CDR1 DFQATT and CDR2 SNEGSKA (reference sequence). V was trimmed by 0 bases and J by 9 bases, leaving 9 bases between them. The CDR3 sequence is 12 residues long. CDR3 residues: CSARDISSEQFF. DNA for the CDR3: TGCAGTGCTAGAGATATTAGCTCTGAGCAGTTCTTC.

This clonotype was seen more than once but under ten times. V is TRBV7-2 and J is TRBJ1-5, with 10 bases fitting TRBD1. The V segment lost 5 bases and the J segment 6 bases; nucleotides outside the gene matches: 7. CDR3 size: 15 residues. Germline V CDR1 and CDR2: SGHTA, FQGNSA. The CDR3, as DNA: TGTGCCAGCAGCAAAGACAGGGGGCCGGGTCAGCCCCAGCATTTT. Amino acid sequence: CASSKDRGPGQPQHF.

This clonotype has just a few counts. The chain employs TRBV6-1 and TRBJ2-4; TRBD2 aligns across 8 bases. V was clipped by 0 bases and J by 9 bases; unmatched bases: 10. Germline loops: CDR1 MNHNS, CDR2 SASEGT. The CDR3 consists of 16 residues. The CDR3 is CASSEAPTPGGVIQYF. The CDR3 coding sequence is TGTGCCAGCAGTGAAGCGCCGACCCCCGGGGGGGTCATTCAGTACTTC.

CDR3 in DNA: TGTGCCAGCAGTGCCGAGCGGGGGACCACTTATACGCAGTATTTT. Its protein product is CASSAERGTTYTQYF. The chain is built from TRBV2 and TRBJ2-3, with TRBD2 matching over 8 bases. Trimming removed 4 bases from V and 7 bases from J; junction bases left unmatched: 10. Germline loops: CDR1 SNHLY, CDR2 FYNNEI. This CDR3 has 15 amino acids.

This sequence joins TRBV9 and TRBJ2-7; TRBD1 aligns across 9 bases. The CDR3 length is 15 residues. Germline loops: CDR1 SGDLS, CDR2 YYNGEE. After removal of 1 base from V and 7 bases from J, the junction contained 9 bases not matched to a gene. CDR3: CASSVSGTGFKEQYF. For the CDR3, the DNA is TGTGCCAGCAGCGTATCGGGGACAGGGTTTAAGGAGCAGTACTTC.

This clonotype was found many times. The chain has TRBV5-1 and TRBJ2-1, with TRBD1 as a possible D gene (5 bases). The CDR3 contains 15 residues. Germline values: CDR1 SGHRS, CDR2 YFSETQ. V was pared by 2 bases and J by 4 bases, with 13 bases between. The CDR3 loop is CASSLLQGLYNEQFF. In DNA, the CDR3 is TGCGCCAGCAGCTTATTGCAGGGCCTATACAATGAGCAGTTCTTC.

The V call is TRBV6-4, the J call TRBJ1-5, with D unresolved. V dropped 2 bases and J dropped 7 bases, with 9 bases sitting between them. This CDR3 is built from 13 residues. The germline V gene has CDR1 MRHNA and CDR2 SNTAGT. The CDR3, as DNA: TGTGCCAGCAGTGACAAGGGAGGCCAGCCCCAGCATTTT. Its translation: CASSDKGGQPQHF.